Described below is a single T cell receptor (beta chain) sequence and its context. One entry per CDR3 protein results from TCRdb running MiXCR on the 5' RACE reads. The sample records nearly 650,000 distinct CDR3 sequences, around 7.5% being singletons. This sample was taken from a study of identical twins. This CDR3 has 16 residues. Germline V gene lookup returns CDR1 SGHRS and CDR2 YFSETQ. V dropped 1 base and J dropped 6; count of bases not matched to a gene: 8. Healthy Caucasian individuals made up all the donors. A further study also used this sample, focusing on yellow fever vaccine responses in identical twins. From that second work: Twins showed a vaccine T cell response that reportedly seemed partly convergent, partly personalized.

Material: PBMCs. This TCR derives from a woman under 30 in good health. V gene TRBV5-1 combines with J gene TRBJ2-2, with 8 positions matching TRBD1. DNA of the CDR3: TGCGCCAGCAGCTTGAGAGGACAGGGTCGGGCCGGGGAGCTGTTTTTT. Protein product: CASSLRGQGRAGELFF.